This TCR beta chain comes out of a study of CD8+ T cells in alopecia areata (dated by TCRdb to the late 2010s). Regarding the study in general: Treated patients were enrolled in an open-label pilot trial of oral tofacitinib, 5 to 10 mg twice daily, for moderate-to-severe alopecia areata. Tofacitinib was given for 6 to 18 months, followed by 6 months of follow-up off drug to assess delayed response and recurrence. Disease severity in treated patients was measured with the SALT score, which quantifies the percentage of affected scalp surface area. High-throughput TCRbeta sequencing was used to examine T cell clonal expansion in alopecia areata in both the C3H/HeJ mouse model and human patients. In humans, TCRbeta sequencing was performed on scalp tissue and on sorted CD4+ and CD8+ peripheral blood T cells from healthy controls and from patients with patchy or totalis/universalis alopecia areata. Biopsies were taken from tofacitinib-treated patients at baseline and at 4 and 24 weeks of treatment, and a later scalp biopsy was taken in several of the tofacitinib-treated patients. Scalp clonality was compared across normal scalp (n=4), patchy alopecia areata scalp (n=8), and alopecia totalis/universalis scalp (n=8). RNA came from the PAXgene miRNA kit for fixed scalp, the miRNeasy kit for PBMCs, and the RNeasy kit for mouse skin. Amplification of TCRbeta CDR3 regions was done by immunoSEQ multiplex PCR using 35 Vbeta forward primers and 13 Jbeta reverse primers. Findings and caveats that apply to the study as a whole: Tofacitinib significantly lowered scalp clonality and the number of expanded CD8+ clones among the top 100 scalp clones. Compared with normal scalp, lesional scalp had higher clonality and more expanded CD8+ clones, particularly in alopecia totalis/universalis, a pattern that suggests antigenic drive. Because the treated cohort was small and had just a single nonresponder, larger studies are needed to establish links between baseline CD8+ expansion and response. Resident alphabeta T cells in normal human skin are also sequenced, complicating scalp TCR repertoire analysis, unlike mouse skin dominated by gammadelta T cells. During tofacitinib treatment, many expanded lesional clones stuck around in both scalp and blood, and this persistence may partly explain why relapse happens after treatment is stopped. Shared TCR sequences between patients were less evident than in mice, which may be partly attributable to HLA diversity in the patient population.

Library method: the immunoSEQ multiplex PCR assay. To provide template for TCR sequencing, every sample had RNA extracted and reverse transcribed into cDNA. SuperScript III was used to make first-strand cDNA, primed with a 2:1 mix of oligo-dT and random hexamers. A synthetic immune receptor repertoire was used to measure amplification bias, and any remaining bias was corrected computationally. Concerning the study's data processing: Raw reads were preprocessed to remove errors, and CDR3 was defined by IMGT conventions from the conserved cysteine to phenylalanine. Clonality was computed as 1 minus the Shannon entropy, with the entropy normalized by log2 of the number of productive unique TCRs. Whether scalp clones were CD4 or CD8 was inferred by matching scalp TCRbeta sequences against CD4 and CD8 repertoires sorted from blood. TCRdb mirrors the immuneACCESS table, restricted to in-frame sequences. Some clones are absent from its copies; in checked studies, under half trace to an unresolved V gene, and the reason for the others is unknown. V, J and clone size were drawn from that table, and D and trimming were deduced from the DNA. The sample table shows 110,000 or so clones, and 56% are seen once. The biggest ten clones account for about 3.7% of the sample.

With regard to this clone: There is no known antigen for this receptor. No base qualities exist here, and no much larger clone lies one base off it.

V gives up 6 bases and J gives up 4 bases, and the segment between their germline ends measures 15 bases. Taken from the germline V gene (reference sequence), the CDR1 and CDR2 loops are LNHDA and SQIVND. From the cysteine through the phenylalanine, the CDR3 covers 15 amino acids. Only CDR3 DNA remains: 45 bases, in frame from the first base. The time point label on this specimen signifies: roughly 24 weeks on oral tofacitinib. The sample's treatment or condition, from its label and the paper: oral pan-JAK inhibitor, 5-10 mg twice daily. Lesional scalp punch biopsies and peripheral blood were obtained from alopecia areata patients. PBMCs were isolated by density centrifugation and stained for CD3, CD4 and CD8, and CD4+ and CD8+ T cells were sorted on a FACSAria.

The chain employs TRBV19 and TRBJ1-4, and possibly TRBD1, on 5 matching bases. The sequencing used CD4+ T cells sorted from blood, collected at week 24, from a patient treated with tofacitinib. The receptor was isolated from a human donor with alopecia areata. Read as DNA, the sequence is TGTGCCAGTAGGCGAACCGGGACGAGTAATGAAAAACTGTTTTTT. This gives the protein CASRRTGTSNEKLFF.